This T cell receptor beta chain is drawn from a study of human T cells and chemical hapten exposure. Germline V lookup: CDR1 SGHRS, CDR2 YFSETQ. The length of the CDR3 is 17 residues. The V and J ends lost 4 bases and 5 bases, in that order; junction bases with no gene match: 12. From the RACE reads, TCRdb called clonotypes with MiXCR, one entry per CDR3 protein. In the table there are about 360,000 distinct CDR3 sequences, more than 4.5% of which are singletons. Stated time point: patch test 1, 2 weeks after DPC sensitization. Treatment specified: therapeutic diphenylcyclopropenone sensitization with weekly scalp DPC.

The rearrangement joins TRBV5-1 to TRBJ2-5; 12 bases agree with TRBD2. This TCR derives from a woman in her forties or fifties with alopecia areata. Some clones in this sample may be carry-over from other donors' samples. This specimen consisted of whole blood, obtained in connection with sensitization to the hapten diphenylcyclopropenone (DPC). DNA for the CDR3: TGCGCCAGCAGCATAGGACTAGCGGGGTCCCAGACCGAGACCCAGTACTTC. It yields the protein CASSIGLAGSQTETQYF.